This TCR beta chain was recovered during a study of cytomegalovirus exposure and HLA in healthy donors. General observations from the study: CMV antigen specificity was confirmed in vitro for three CMV-associated chains. Accounts indicate the classifier identified cytomegalovirus status with strong specificity and sensitivity.

This CDR3 contains 14 residues. The V and J ends lost 5 bases and 3 bases respectively, with 12 bases between them. Germline values: CDR1 SGHVS, CDR2 FQNEAQ. With 60 Vbeta and 13 Jbeta primers, the PCR was carried out. Profiled with immunoSEQ multiplex PCR; TCRdb holds only in-frame clones, not every one. Recorded for this sample: 20,000 or so clones. Details on this clone: Its specificity is unknown.

This receptor was obtained from a man aged 55 to 70 in good health and CMV-seropositive. This chain connects TRBV7-8 to TRBJ2-3; perhaps TRBD1 as D (7 bases). Sequencing was performed on PBMCs. The CDR3 nucleotides are TGTGCCAGCAGCCCAGGGGGGTCTACAGATACGCAGTATTTT. The encoded protein is CASSPGGSTDTQYF.